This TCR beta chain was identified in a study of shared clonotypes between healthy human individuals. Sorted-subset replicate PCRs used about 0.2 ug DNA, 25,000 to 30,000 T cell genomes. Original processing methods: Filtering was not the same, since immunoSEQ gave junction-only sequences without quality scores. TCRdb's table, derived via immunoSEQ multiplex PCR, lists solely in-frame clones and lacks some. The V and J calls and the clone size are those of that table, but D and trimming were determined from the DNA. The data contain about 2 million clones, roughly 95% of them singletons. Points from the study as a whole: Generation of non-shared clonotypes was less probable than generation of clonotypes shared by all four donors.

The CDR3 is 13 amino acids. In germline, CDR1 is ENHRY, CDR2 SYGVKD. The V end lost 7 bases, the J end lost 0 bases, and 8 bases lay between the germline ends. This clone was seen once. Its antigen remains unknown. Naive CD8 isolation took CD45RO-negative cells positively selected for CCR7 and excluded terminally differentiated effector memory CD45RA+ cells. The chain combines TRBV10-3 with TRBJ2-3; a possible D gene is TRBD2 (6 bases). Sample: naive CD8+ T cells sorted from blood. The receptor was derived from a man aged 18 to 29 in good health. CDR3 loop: CAINRGSTDTQYF. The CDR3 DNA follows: TGTGCCATCAACCGGGGGAGCACAGATACGCAGTATTTT.